This entry describes one T cell receptor (beta chain). Its specificity is unknown. The entry originates in a study of T cell responses to AZD1222 COVID-19 vaccine. Whole-study findings and limits: The donor cohort was predominantly white British with a female majority, and clonal diversity may have been underestimated.

Some second doses came at about 4 weeks and others at about 12 weeks; these were pooled. The CDR3 length is 16 residues. The data were produced by immunoSEQ multiplex PCR, yet TCRdb's version contains in-frame clones alone and is incomplete. The sample includes 20,000 or so clones, 84% of them seen just once. The chain carries TRBV21-1 and TRBJ2-3; whether TRBD2, the table's D call, matches the DNA was not checked. TRBV21-1 represents a pseudogene. The TCR was taken from an adult who received the AZD1222 COVID-19 vaccine. The sample consisted of peripheral blood, taken 28 days after the second AZD1222 dose. As DNA, the CDR3 is TGTGCCAGCAGCAAAGGCGGCCTTAGGAAGCGGGATACGCAGTATTTT. Protein product: CASSKGGLRKRDTQYF.